This paragraph covers one T cell receptor (beta chain) sequence. The target antigen is unknown. Using immunoSEQ multiplex PCR, the repertoire was profiled, and TCRdb retains in-frame clones only, with some absent. The sample has about 81,000 clones, about 80% seen once. This specimen belongs to a study of OX40 agonist ivuxolimab in advanced cancers. Study as a whole: Patients received ivuxolimab, an intravenous treatment, every 2 weeks at 0.01 to 10 mg/kg. Averaging about 60 years in age, with a range of roughly 20 to 80, the cohort was approximately 87% male.

The CDR3 length is 15 residues. V was pared by 6 bases and J by 1 base, with 6 bases of the junction left unmatched. Germline CDR1 reads LNHDA; CDR2 reads SQIVND (reference sequence). Study outcomes and limitations: Expanded clones were, on average, more numerous among CD8+ T cells than CD4+.

The starting material was CD4+ or CD8+ T cells sorted from blood, obtained in a trial of the OX40 agonist ivuxolimab. The chain uses TRBV19 and TRBJ1-1; 9 bases are shared with TRBD1. This TCR derives from an adult with an advanced solid tumor such as melanoma, head and neck, liver or kidney cancer. The DNA of the CDR3 is TGTGCCAGTAGCCGCCAGACAGGGGGGAACACTGAAGCTTTCTTT. Translating it yields CASSRQTGGNTEAFF.